These 32 T cell receptor beta chains originate from one sample sequenced in a study of regulatory T cells in long-lasting Graves disease. The time point: newly diagnosed GD, antithyroid drugs for less than 3 months. Construction of the TCR library relied on RNA isolated from PBMCs. Combining iRepertoire HTBI primers with Arm-PCR of CDR3 regions, the authors built TCR beta libraries. From the multiplex PCR reads, TCRdb called clonotypes with MiXCR, one entry per CDR3 protein. The data contain approximately 400,000 distinct CDR3 sequences, over 9.5% of them seen just once; the ten biggest clones take up approximately 20%. These same records also appear under a second study, on T cells in Graves' hyperthyroidism and ophthalmopathy.

The sample was peripheral blood mononuclear cells (PBMCs), taken at new diagnosis, from a patient treated with antithyroid drugs. All receptors derive from a woman aged 18-29 years with Graves disease.

This clonotype was observed at least ten times. The V and J genes are TRBV9 and TRBJ1-2, with no clear D. From germline, CDR1 is SGDLS and CDR2 YYNGEE. The CDR3 loop spans 14 amino acids. Trimming cost V 2 bases and J 8 bases, with 16 bases left between them. For the CDR3, the DNA is TGTGCCAGCAGCGTCGGGCCCGCCACTTGGGGCTACACCTTC. It is translated as CASSVGPATWGYTF.

This clonotype was recorded at least ten times. This chain links TRBV7-3 with TRBJ2-1; D uncertain. CDR3 length: 14 residues. CDR1 SGHTA and CDR2 FQGTGA come from the germline V gene. V was trimmed by 3 bases and J by 5 bases, leaving 11 bases between them. CDR3 nucleotide sequence: TGTGCCAGCAGCTTGGGCCGTGGGGACAATGAGCAGTTCTTC. Its protein product is CASSLGRGDNEQFF.

This clonotype was counted at least ten times. The genes are TRBV7-6 and TRBJ2-7; D is unresolved. Per the germline V gene, CDR1 is SGHVS and CDR2 is FNYEAQ. This CDR3 spans 12 amino acids. The V and J ends lost 2 bases and 2 bases respectively, with 4 bases between them. The CDR3 DNA reads TGTGCCAGCAGCTTAAATACCTACGAGCAGTACTTC. Encoded protein: CASSLNTYEQYF.

This clonotype occurred many times. This chain uses TRBV12-3 or TRBV12-4 with TRBJ2-7; maybe TRBD2 (6 bases). This CDR3 is built from 15 residues. V dropped 5 bases and J dropped 0 bases, with 14 bases sitting between them. The CDR3 sequence is CASSRDSSSSYEQYV. The CDR3 nucleotides read TGTGCCAGCAGTCGGGACTCATCAAGCTCCTACGAGCAGTACGTC.

Details on this clonotype: A read error is the likely source, as a far larger clone sits one nucleotide away. The chain uses TRBV10-3 and TRBJ1-2; possibly TRBD1 for D (5 bases). CDR1 is ENHRY, CDR2 SYGVKD, per germline. Trimming removed 3 bases from V and 5 bases from J, with 22 bases in between. The CDR3 totals 17 residues. Written as DNA, the CDR3 is TGTGCCATCAGTGAAGCGGGGGACGTTCCGGCCTTATATGGCTACACCTTC. Residues: CAISEAGDVPALYGYTF.

This clonotype was detected many times. The chain employs TRBV27 and TRBJ2-7, with 8 bases matching TRBD2. V dropped 4 bases and J dropped 0; count of bases not matched to a gene: 5. The CDR3 contains 15 residues. CDR1 is MNHEY, CDR2 SMNVEV, per germline (reference sequence). CDR3 region: CASSWVAGSSYEQYF. DNA of the CDR3: TGTGCCAGCAGTTGGGTAGCGGGGAGCTCCTACGAGCAGTACTTC.

This clonotype was picked up many times. The V call is TRBV7-3, the J call TRBJ2-3, with 8 positions matching TRBD1. This CDR3 is 13 amino acids long. Trimming removed 5 bases from V and 6 bases from J; junction bases left unmatched: 4. Germline CDR1 reads SGHTA; CDR2 reads FQGTGA. CDR3 in amino acids: CASSRQGADTQYF. CDR3 nucleotides: TGTGCCAGCAGCCGTCAGGGGGCGGATACGCAGTATTTT.

The rearrangement joins TRBV7-9 to TRBJ1-6, with no clear D. V gave up 4 bases and J gave up 14 bases, with 12 bases separating them. The CDR3 is 12 residues long. Per the germline V gene, CDR1 is SEHNR and CDR2 is FQNEAQ (reference sequence). The CDR3 spells CASSSPVVALHF. In DNA, the CDR3 is TGTGCCAGCAGCTCCCCCGTAGTAGCCCTCCACTTT.

The genes are TRBV20-1 and TRBJ1-1; D is unclear. V lost 6 bases, J lost 0 bases, and 17 bases lay in between. Germline V gives CDR1 DFQATT, CDR2 SNEGSKA (reference sequence). The CDR3 length is 15 residues. CDR3 protein: CSAAWLSRMNTEAFF. The CDR3, as DNA: TGCAGTGCGGCCTGGCTCTCGAGGATGAACACTGAAGCTTTCTTT.

This clonotype occurred a few times. The junction departs from the called germline gene at one end, perhaps through a read error. This rearrangement joins TRBV6-9 to TRBJ1-5, with a tentative D call TRBD1 (5 bases). Germline V gene data show CDR1 as MNHGY and CDR2 as SVAAGI. The CDR3 contains 17 residues. The CDR3 DNA sequence: TGTGCCAGCAGTTCCAAGACCGGGACCTATAGCAATCAGACCCAGCATTTT. Amino acid sequence: CASSSKTGTYSNQTQHF.

This clonotype has a count of ten or more. This rearrangement joins TRBV6-5 to TRBJ1-2, with 7 bases fitting TRBD1. J lost 6 bases, V lost 4 bases, and 14 bases had no gene match. This CDR3 contains 16 residues. The germline CDR1 and CDR2 sequences are MNHEY and SVGAGI. The chain's CDR3 is CASSLGTALLRDGYTF. The DNA of the CDR3 is TGTGCCAGCAGTTTAGGGACAGCACTCCTTCGGGATGGCTACACCTTC.

This clonotype was seen repeatedly, ten times or more. The CDR3 region has the DNA TGTGCCAGCAGTTTATCACCGGGGGCGTTGGAGAAGTACTTC. Its translation: CASSLSPGALEKYF. The chain joins TRBV27 to TRBJ2-7; D may match TRBD1 or TRBD2 (6 bases each). The V gene's germline CDR1 is MNHEY and CDR2 SMNVEV (reference sequence). Trimming removed 0 bases from V and 11 bases from J, with 17 bases in between. The CDR3 consists of 14 residues.

This rearrangement joins TRBV4-3 to TRBJ2-4; the D gene is possibly TRBD2 (7 bases). This CDR3 comprises 15 residues. The germline V gene has CDR1 LGHNA and CDR2 YSLEER. V lost 1 base and J 6 bases, leaving 13 bases between the germline ends. CDR3 protein: CASSQVGGGGNIQYF. The CDR3 nucleotides read TGCGCCAGCAGCCAAGTTGGGGGCGGGGGAAACATTCAGTACTTC.

This clonotype was seen only a few times. The rearrangement joins TRBV5-1 to TRBJ1-1, with D perhaps matching TRBD1 (6 bases). CDR1 and CDR2 from the germline V gene are SGHRS and YFSETQ. The germline V and J ends were trimmed by 4 bases and 4 bases, with 26 bases remaining between them. The CDR3 totals 18 residues. CDR3 sequence: CASSPSQQGSYVSTEAFF. DNA for the CDR3: TGCGCCAGCAGCCCTTCCCAACAGGGATCGTATGTATCCACTGAAGCTTTCTTT. Full variable domain (rest looked up from reference TRBV5-1 and TRBJ1-1): KAGVTQTPRYLIKTRGQQVTLSCSPISGHRSVSWYQQTPGQGLQFLFEYFSETQRNKGNFPGRFSGRQFSNSRSEMNVSTLELGDSALYLCASSPSQQGSYVSTEAFFGQGTRLTVV.

This clonotype was counted ten times or more. The chain recombines TRBV2 with TRBJ2-5; D ambiguous. The germline gives CDR1 SNHLY, CDR2 FYNNEI. CDR3 length: 11 residues. V was shortened by 8 bases and J by 3 bases, with 7 bases between the two germline ends. The DNA of the CDR3 is TGTGCCAGCCGGGCAGAAGAGACCCAGTACTTC. This gives the protein CASRAEETQYF. The entire variable domain, with the rest obtained from reference TRBV2 and TRBJ2-5, is as follows: EPEVTQTPSHQVTQMGQEVILRCVPISNHLYFYWYRQILGQKVEFLVSFYNNEISEKSEIFDDQFSVERPDGSNFTLKIRSTKLEDSAMYFCASRAEETQYFGPGTRLLVL.

Ten or more counts support this clonotype. The chain uses TRBV4-3 and TRBJ1-1; D possibly corresponds to TRBD1 (6 bases). The CDR3 extends over 16 amino acids. V was shortened by 1 base and J by 4 bases, with 16 bases between the two germline ends. Germline V lookup: CDR1 LGHNA, CDR2 YSLEER. The CDR3 is CASSQGTWDKGTEAFF. CDR3 DNA: TGCGCCAGCAGCCAAGGGACCTGGGACAAGGGCACTGAAGCTTTCTTT.

V usage is TRBV7-9 and J usage is TRBJ1-2, with 7 positions matching TRBD1. J was trimmed by 13 bases and V by 1 base; bases with no gene match: 12. The germline CDR1 and CDR2 sequences are SEHNR and FQNEAQ (reference sequence). This CDR3 is built from 14 residues. CDR3 nucleotide sequence: TGTGCCAGCAGCTTAGGGATCGGGACAGTCCGGGCCACCTTC. Protein: CASSLGIGTVRATF.

This clonotype was recorded at least ten times. V usage is TRBV29-1 and J usage is TRBJ1-2; 9 bases align to TRBD1. After removal of 6 bases from V and 8 bases from J, the junction contained 13 bases not matched to a gene. This CDR3 contains 14 residues. Germline V gives CDR1 SQVTM, CDR2 ANQGSEA. The CDR3 spells CSVPQGAEGNGYTF. For the CDR3, the DNA is TGCAGCGTCCCACAGGGGGCGGAGGGTAACGGCTACACCTTC.

This clonotype was observed at least ten times. This chain links TRBV3-1 with TRBJ2-1; TRBD2 matches at 10 bases. The germline CDR1 and CDR2 sequences are LGHDT and YNNKEL (reference sequence). J lost 8 bases, V lost 5 bases, and 15 bases had no gene match. The CDR3 loop spans 17 amino acids. In nucleotides, the CDR3 is TGTGCCAGCAGCTACCGCCTAGCGGGAGCCCCCACGGATGAGCAGTTCTTC. Translating gives CASSYRLAGAPTDEQFF.

This clonotype was picked up many times. The chain uses TRBV18 and TRBJ2-5; tentatively, D is TRBD1 (6 bases). The CDR3 loop spans 18 amino acids. Trimming took 1 base from V and 1 from J, leaving 19 bases between them. CDR1 and CDR2 (germline): KGHSH, LQKENI. DNA for the CDR3: TGTGCCAGCTCACCACGCCTCTCCCCGGGACACCTCCAAGAGACCCAGTACTTC. This translates into CASSPRLSPGHLQETQYF.

V usage is TRBV5-1 and J usage is TRBJ2-6, with D possibly TRBD1 on 6 matching bases. The CDR3 length is 16 residues. Germline lookup yields CDR1 SGHRS and CDR2 YFSETQ. Trimming shortened V by 2 bases and J by 0 bases, and 9 bases separated the two germline ends. The CDR3 DNA follows: TGCGCCAGCAGCTTACTACAGGGCTCTGGGGCCAACGTCCTGACTTTC. Protein sequence: CASSLLQGSGANVLTF.

This clonotype was seen at least ten times. The chain has TRBV20-1 and TRBJ1-1, with D perhaps matching TRBD1 (6 bases). In germline, CDR1 is DFQATT, CDR2 SNEGSKA (reference sequence). There are 17 residues in the CDR3. V gave up 4 bases and J gave up 0 bases, with 21 bases separating them. CDR3 DNA sequence: TGCAGTGCTAAGCGGACAGTTAGAGTGGGTATGAACACTGAAGCTTTCTTT. It translates to CSAKRTVRVGMNTEAFF.

This clonotype was recorded a few times. V is TRBV15 and J is TRBJ2-5, with D possibly matching TRBD2 (5 bases). The length of the CDR3 is 14 residues. V lost 1 base to trimming and J lost 1 base, with 7 bases between them. Germline values: CDR1 LNHNV, CDR2 YYDKDF (reference sequence). The chain's CDR3 is CATSRGGPQETQYF. The CDR3, as DNA: TGTGCCACCAGCAGAGGAGGGCCCCAAGAGACCCAGTACTTC.

This clonotype has only a few counts. CDR3 sequence reads: CASSPPRTQNTEAFF. The CDR3 DNA is TGTGCCAGCAGCCCCCCCAGGACGCAGAACACTGAAGCTTTCTTT. V and J are TRBV6-1 and TRBJ1-1; D uncertain. V lost 6 bases and J lost 1, with 15 bases in between. CDR1 and CDR2 from the germline V gene are MNHNS and SASEGT. The CDR3 totals 15 residues.

The chain combines TRBV6-1 with TRBJ2-7; 7 bases are a match to TRBD1. The CDR3 consists of 17 residues. Germline loops: CDR1 MNHNS, CDR2 SASEGT. The J segment lost 4 bases and the V segment lost 0 bases, leaving 12 bases of the junction unmatched. For the CDR3, the DNA is TGTGCCAGCAGTGAAGCGCGAGTACAGGGGACACCTTACGAGCAGTACGTC. It encodes CASSEARVQGTPYEQYV.

This clonotype appeared many times. The chain is built from TRBV6-1 and TRBJ2-1, with 9 nucleotides matching TRBD2. The CDR3 extends over 16 amino acids. Per the germline V gene, CDR1 is MNHNS and CDR2 is SASEGT. V dropped 5 bases and J dropped 5; count of bases not matched to a gene: 10. DNA of the CDR3: TGTGCCAGCAGTCTCCTCCCTAGCGGGATCGACAATGAGCAGTTCTTC. Its protein is CASSLLPSGIDNEQFF.

This clonotype has just a few counts. The chain is built from TRBV7-3 and TRBJ2-1, with 9 bases identical to TRBD1. V shed 0 bases, J shed 10 bases, and the junction held 7 bases outside the gene matches. The germline V gene encodes CDR1 SGHTA and CDR2 FQGTGA. The CDR3 consists of 15 residues. CDR3 sequence reads: CASSLTGTGYLEQFF. The CDR3 DNA reads as TGTGCCAGCAGCTTAACCGGGACAGGGTATTTGGAGCAGTTCTTC.

The table lists this clonotype with many counts. The J gene is TRBJ1-1, the V gene TRBV4-1; a possible D gene is TRBD1 (6 bases). V lost 3 bases, J lost 5 bases, and 19 bases lay in between. The germline V gene encodes CDR1 MGHRA and CDR2 YSYEKL. CDR3 length equals 16 residues. The CDR3 DNA is TGCGCCAGCAGCCATCGAAGAACAGGGAAGGGAACTGAAGCTTTCTTT. It is translated as CASSHRRTGKGTEAFF.

This clonotype was observed many times. The chain carries TRBV18 and TRBJ2-7; D ambiguous. Per the germline V gene, CDR1 is KGHSH and CDR2 is LQKENI. Trimming removed 2 bases at V and 6 bases at J, with 8 bases between. The CDR3 consists of 12 residues. CDR3 residues: CASSPGAGEQYV. The CDR3 DNA sequence: TGTGCCAGCTCACCAGGTGCTGGCGAGCAGTACGTC.

The chain couples TRBV10-3 to TRBJ1-3; D is possibly TRBD1 (5 bases). V lost 6 bases, J lost 4 bases, and 13 bases lay in between. The V gene's germline CDR1 is ENHRY and CDR2 SYGVKD. The CDR3 is 14 amino acids. CDR3 DNA: TGTGCCATCAGCGAGACAGCTAAAGGAAACACCATATATTTT. As protein: CAISETAKGNTIYF.

This clonotype was counted ten times or more. This rearrangement joins TRBV28 to TRBJ1-2, with TRBD1 identical over 10 bases. From germline, CDR1 is MDHEN and CDR2 SYDVKM. The CDR3 length is 17 residues. Trimming took 4 bases from V and 4 from J; bases not matched to a gene: 12. CDR3 in amino acids: CASSSLQDRGDAYGYTF. CDR3 nucleotide sequence: TGTGCCAGCAGTTCACTCCAGGACAGGGGGGATGCCTATGGCTACACCTTC.

The chain recombines TRBV4-2 with TRBJ1-2; TRBD1 agrees at 8 bases. This CDR3 contains 15 residues. Trimming at V came to 1 base and at J to 2 bases, leaving 3 bases not matched to a gene. Germline V lookup: CDR1 LGHNA, CDR2 YNFKEQ. CDR3 in amino acids: CASSQGGDRNYGYTF. The CDR3 nucleotides are TGTGCCAGCAGCCAAGGCGGGGACAGGAACTATGGCTACACCTTC.